This T cell receptor beta chain was sequenced during a study of blood T cell repertoires in COVID-19. As for the study in general: The origin of the acute and convalescent COVID-19 samples was the United States, Italy and Spain. The analysed material was cDNA or gDNA that came from T cells, B-cell-depleted T cells, or PBMCs.

The germline V gene has CDR1 SGHRS and CDR2 YFSETQ. The J segment lost 8 bases and the V segment lost 0 bases, leaving 6 bases of the junction unmatched. This CDR3 has 15 amino acids. Original analysis: Quantification of nucleated cells was approximated via reference gene primer amplification. TCRdb's copy holds only in-frame clones and misses some; the assay was immunoSEQ multiplex PCR. Clone size and V and J calls were adopted from that table, with D and trimming inferred from the DNA. This sample carries about 70,000 clones, 86% of them seen once, and the ten largest clones take 9% to 15%. The receptor comes from a human donor in a cohort sampled during active COVID-19. The sequenced sample was peripheral blood. The chain links TRBV5-1 to TRBJ2-1; TRBD1 matches 9 bases. In DNA form, the CDR3 reads TGCGCCAGCAGCTTGGGGGGACAGGGAGGGGATGAGCAGTTCTTC. Amino acid sequence: CASSLGGQGGDEQFF.